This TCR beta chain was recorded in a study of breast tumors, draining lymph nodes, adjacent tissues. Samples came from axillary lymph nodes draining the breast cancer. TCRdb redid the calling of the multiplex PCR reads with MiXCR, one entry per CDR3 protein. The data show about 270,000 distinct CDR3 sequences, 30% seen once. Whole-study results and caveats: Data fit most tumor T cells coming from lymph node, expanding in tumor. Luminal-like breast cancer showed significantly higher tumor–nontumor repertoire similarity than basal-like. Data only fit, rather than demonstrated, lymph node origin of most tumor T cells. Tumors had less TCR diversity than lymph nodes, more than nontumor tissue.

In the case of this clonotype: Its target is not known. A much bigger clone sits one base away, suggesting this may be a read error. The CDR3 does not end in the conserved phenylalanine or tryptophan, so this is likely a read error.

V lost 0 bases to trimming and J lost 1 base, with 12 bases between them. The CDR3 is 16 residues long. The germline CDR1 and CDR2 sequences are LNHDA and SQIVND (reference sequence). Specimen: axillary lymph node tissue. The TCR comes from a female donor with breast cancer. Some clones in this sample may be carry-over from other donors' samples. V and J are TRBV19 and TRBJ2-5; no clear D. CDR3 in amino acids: CASSIDITALQETQYS. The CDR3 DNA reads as TGTGCCAGTAGTATAGATATCACTGCCCTCCAAGAGACCCAGTACTCC.